This T cell receptor beta chain stems from a study of blood T cell repertoires in COVID-19. It was during active infection that Seattle patients were enrolled and then longitudinally followed. This CDR3 is 13 amino acids long. The germline V gene has CDR1 SGHTA and CDR2 FQGNSA. V lost 5 bases and J lost 7, with 15 bases in between. The data were produced by immunoSEQ multiplex PCR, yet TCRdb's version contains in-frame clones alone and is incomplete. The sample shows approximately 210,000 clones, approximately 84% of them seen only once. The chain combines TRBV7-2 with TRBJ2-7; the D gene is possibly TRBD2 (7 bases). Sequencing used peripheral blood. The source of this sequence is a man aged 50-60 years with COVID-19, enrolled during active disease. CDR3 region: CASSPTGGLEQYF. In nucleotides, the CDR3 is TGTGCCAGCAGCCCTACGGGGGGCTTGGAGCAGTACTTC.